Presented here are 27 T cell receptor beta chains from one specimen sequenced in a study of human T cells and chemical hapten exposure. TCRdb re-analysed the RACE reads in MiXCR, keeping a single row per CDR3 protein. The sample carries just over 350,000 distinct CDR3 sequences, about 6% recorded once. Time point meaning: patch test 2, 6 weeks after DPC sensitization. Documented treatment: therapeutic diphenylcyclopropenone sensitization with weekly scalp DPC. The input for sequencing was whole blood, taken in connection with sensitization to the hapten diphenylcyclopropenone (DPC). The receptor source for this set is a young woman with alopecia areata. Some clones in this sample may be carry-over from other donors' samples.

The chain combines TRBV6-2 or TRBV6-3 with TRBJ1-1, with 8 nucleotides matching TRBD1. The CDR3 has 14 amino acids. The V gene's germline CDR1 is MNHEY and CDR2 SVGEGT. J gave up 8 bases and V 4 bases, and 9 bases lay outside the gene matches. The CDR3 protein is CASSLTGASREAFF. The CDR3 coding sequence is TGTGCCAGCAGTTTGACAGGGGCTTCCCGAGAAGCTTTCTTT.

This chain uses TRBV27 with TRBJ2-1, with 8 bases lining up with TRBD1. This CDR3 is built from 16 residues. Germline CDR1 is MNHEY and CDR2 is SMNVEV (reference sequence). The junction had 11 bases not matched to a gene; V was cut back by 3 bases and J by 7 bases. CDR3 amino acids: CASSFTGQGGSNEQFF. The CDR3 DNA follows: TGTGCCAGCAGTTTCACCGGACAGGGCGGGTCGAATGAGCAGTTCTTC.

There are many counts of this clonotype. The chain employs TRBV2 and TRBJ1-2; maybe TRBD1 (6 bases). Germline V gives CDR1 SNHLY, CDR2 FYNNEI. The V gene lost 6 bases and the J gene lost 0 bases, with 17 bases spanning the gap. The CDR3 is 16 amino acids. CDR3 bases: TGTGCCAGCAGCCTGTGGATTGGACAGTCTAACTATGGCTACACCTTC. This encodes CASSLWIGQSNYGYTF.

This clonotype was recorded many times. The chain uses TRBV6-5 and TRBJ1-3; D is ambiguous. The CDR3 contains 11 residues. CDR1 and CDR2 (germline): MNHEY, SVGAGI. Trimming removed 6 bases from V and 4 bases from J, with 4 bases in between. The CDR3 DNA sequence: TGTGCCAGCAGCCGAGGAAACACCATATATTTT. It codes for CASSRGNTIYF.

This clonotype was seen repeatedly, ten times or more. The chain is built from TRBV20-1 and TRBJ1-6; TRBD1 might be the D (5 bases). Per germline, CDR1 DFQATT and CDR2 SNEGSKA (reference sequence). This CDR3 has 14 residues. Trimming stripped 4 bases from V and 5 bases from J, with 12 bases between. CDR3 in DNA: TGCAGTGCTAAGGGACCCGGGGATAATTCACCCCTCCACTTT. This translates into CSAKGPGDNSPLHF.

This clonotype showed up many times. This sequence joins TRBV6-1 and TRBJ1-2; tentatively, D is TRBD1 (6 bases). The CDR3 loop spans 14 amino acids. Germline V gene lookup returns CDR1 MNHNS and CDR2 SASEGT. Trimming took off 7 bases at V and 4 bases at J, with 16 bases between the two ends. The CDR3 nucleotides read TGTGCCAGCAATGACGCGACAGGTTTCTATGGCTACACCTTC. It yields the protein CASNDATGFYGYTF.

This clonotype was seen more than once but under ten times. J is TRBJ1-1 and V is TRBV14, with D possibly matching TRBD1 (6 bases). V was shortened by 0 bases and J by 10 bases, with 12 bases between the two germline ends. Germline V gene data show CDR1 as SGHDN and CDR2 as FVKESK. This CDR3 has 13 amino acids. In DNA form, the CDR3 reads TGTGCCAGCAGCCAAGATCGGGGGGGCAGAGCTTTCTTT. The encoded protein is CASSQDRGGRAFF.

This clonotype was recorded a few times. The chain combines TRBV6-2 or TRBV6-3 with TRBJ2-3; no clear D. V lost 2 bases, J lost 0 bases, and 9 bases lay in between. The germline gives CDR1 MNHEY, CDR2 SVGEGT. This CDR3 has 15 residues. The CDR3 loop reads CASSYAEQSTDTQYF. The CDR3 bases are TGTGCCAGCAGTTACGCAGAGCAAAGCACAGATACGCAGTATTTT.

V usage is TRBV29-1 and J usage is TRBJ2-3; either TRBD1 or TRBD2 may fit D (5 bases each). V lost 4 bases to trimming and J lost 0 bases, with 8 bases between them. This CDR3 contains 13 residues. From germline, CDR1 is SQVTM and CDR2 ANQGSEA. The CDR3 loop reads CSVVRGSTDTQYF. The CDR3 coding sequence is TGCAGCGTTGTGAGGGGTAGCACAGATACGCAGTATTTT.

The rearrangement links TRBV7-6 to TRBJ2-6; D remains ambiguous. Germline CDR1 reads SGHVS; CDR2 reads FNYEAQ. V gave up 0 bases and J gave up 0 bases, with 9 bases separating them. The CDR3 loop spans 17 amino acids. The DNA of the CDR3 is TGTGCCAGCAGCTTAGCCCGGCACCCCTCTGGGGCCAACGTCCTGACTTTC. Its translation is CASSLARHPSGANVLTF.

J is TRBJ2-1 and V is TRBV5-5; D ambiguous. Per the germline V gene, CDR1 is SGHKS and CDR2 is YYEKEE (reference sequence). The germline V and J ends were trimmed by 0 bases and 8 bases, with 15 bases remaining between them. The CDR3 extends over 15 amino acids. CDR3 sequence reads: CASSLGLPPLDEQFF. The CDR3 nucleotides are TGTGCCAGCAGCTTGGGGCTACCTCCTCTGGATGAGCAGTTCTTC. Filled out from reference TRBV5-5 and TRBJ2-1, the complete variable domain reads DAGVTQSPTHLIKTRGQQVTLRCSPISGHKSVSWYQQVLGQGPQFIFQYYEKEERGRGNFPDRFSARQFPNYSSELNVNALLLGDSALYLCASSLGLPPLDEQFFGPGTRLTVL.

This clonotype was found many times. The chain links TRBV12-5 to TRBJ1-6; D is undetermined. The germline V and J ends were trimmed by 2 bases and 7 bases, with 6 bases remaining between them. Germline loops: CDR1 LGHNT, CDR2 FRNRAP. This CDR3 has 13 residues. CDR3 in amino acids: CASGLTTNSPLHF. In nucleotides, the CDR3 is TGTGCTAGTGGTTTGACCACAAATTCACCCCTCCACTTT.

This clonotype was seen many times. The gene calls are TRBV27 and TRBJ1-1; tentatively, D is TRBD1 (5 bases). Trimming removed 2 bases from V and 5 bases from J, with 15 bases in between. The CDR3 extends over 15 amino acids. Germline V gene lookup returns CDR1 MNHEY and CDR2 SMNVEV (reference sequence). This CDR3 is CASSLKHPRGTEAFF. CDR3 coding DNA: TGTGCCAGCAGTTTAAAGCACCCTCGGGGGACTGAAGCTTTCTTT.

The rearrangement uses TRBV11-2 and TRBJ2-1; D is undetermined. The CDR3 extends over 12 amino acids. Per the germline V gene, CDR1 is SGHAT and CDR2 is FQNNGV. Trimming cost V 0 bases and J 10 bases, with 7 bases left between them. The CDR3 protein is CASSLEKAEQFF. In nucleotides, the CDR3 is TGTGCCAGCAGCTTAGAAAAGGCGGAGCAGTTCTTC.

For this clonotype: A much larger clone is a single base away; this may be a read error. This sequence joins TRBV3-1 and TRBJ1-4; D is uncertain. This CDR3 spans 14 amino acids. Germline V gene data show CDR1 as LGHDT and CDR2 as YNNKEL (reference sequence). V gave up 4 bases and J gave up 8 bases, with 14 bases separating them. The CDR3 DNA reads TGTGCCAGCAGCCCGGGGTTTCGGGAGGAAAAACTGTTTTTT. It encodes CASSPGFREEKLFF.

This clonotype was counted at least ten times. The chain joins TRBV6-2 or TRBV6-3 to TRBJ1-1; D is uncertain. V was clipped by 2 bases and J by 4 bases, with 8 bases between them. Germline-derived CDR1 and CDR2 are MNHEY and SVGEGT. The CDR3 is 13 residues long. CDR3 loop: CASSYGRGTEAFF. The CDR3, as DNA: TGTGCCAGCAGTTACGGGCGGGGCACTGAAGCTTTCTTT.

J is TRBJ2-6 and V is TRBV4-3, with TRBD2 matching 8 bases. With V trimmed by 0 bases and J by 0 bases, 10 bases remained unmatched. The V gene's germline CDR1 is LGHNA and CDR2 YSLEER. The length of the CDR3 is 20 residues. The CDR3, as DNA: TGCGCCAGCAGCCAAGACGGGGTAGCGGGAATTTCCTCTGGGGCCAACGTCCTGACTTTC. This translates into CASSQDGVAGISSGANVLTF.

Ten or more counts support this clonotype. The chain is built from TRBV27 and TRBJ1-5; D not certain. Germline values: CDR1 MNHEY, CDR2 SMNVEV (reference sequence). This CDR3 region has 13 residues. V lost 0 bases and J 4 bases, leaving 4 bases between the germline ends. The CDR3 sequence is CASSLSVNQPQHF. CDR3 nucleotide sequence: TGTGCCAGCAGTTTATCGGTGAATCAGCCCCAGCATTTT.

The chain couples TRBV29-1 to TRBJ2-7; D is perhaps TRBD2 (6 bases). The CDR3 contains 13 residues. V dropped 1 base and J dropped 2 bases, with 9 bases sitting between them. The V gene's germline CDR1 is SQVTM and CDR2 ANQGSEA. The CDR3 spells CSVEGDFTYEQYF. The CDR3, as DNA: TGCAGCGTTGAAGGGGACTTCACCTACGAGCAGTACTTC.

This clonotype has just a few counts. This chain connects TRBV13 to TRBJ1-1; 7 bases align to TRBD1. Trimming took 5 bases from V and 7 from J; bases not matched to a gene: 10. Germline V gene lookup returns CDR1 PRHDT and CDR2 FYEKMQ (reference sequence). The CDR3 contains 14 residues. In nucleotides, the CDR3 is TGTGCCAGCAGCCCCGAAGGGGGCCTCGGTGAAGCTTTCTTT. Its protein is CASSPEGGLGEAFF.

This clonotype was detected only a few times. This chain uses TRBV7-2 with TRBJ2-3, with unresolved D. CDR3 length equals 14 residues. V was cut by 7 bases and J by 2 bases, with 13 bases left in between. Germline V gene sequence: CDR1 SGHTA, CDR2 FQGNSA. The CDR3 reads CASTLRGTTDTQYF. The CDR3 DNA sequence: TGTGCCAGCACCCTACGCGGTACCACAGATACGCAGTATTTT.

This clonotype was picked up a small number of times. This chain joins TRBV4-2 and TRBJ2-4, with D unclear. The CDR3 extends over 15 amino acids. The germline V gene encodes CDR1 LGHNA and CDR2 YNFKEQ. V was clipped by 2 bases and J by 5 bases, with 13 bases between them. The CDR3: CASSQSPTTENIQYF. In DNA form, the CDR3 reads TGTGCCAGCAGCCAATCCCCCACAACAGAAAACATTCAGTACTTC.

Many counts were recorded for this clonotype. The CDR3 here is CASRWDLGGVGAEAFF. The CDR3 nucleotides are TGTGCCAGCAGGTGGGACCTAGGGGGTGTCGGGGCTGAAGCTTTCTTT. The chain couples TRBV12-3 or TRBV12-4 to TRBJ1-1, with D possibly being TRBD1 (6 bases). V lost 6 bases and J lost 6, with 23 bases in between. The CDR3 is 16 residues long.

The chain joins TRBV29-1 to TRBJ1-1, with D maybe TRBD1 (6 bases). The CDR3 covers 12 residues. The germline V gene encodes CDR1 SQVTM and CDR2 ANQGSEA. The V end lost 3 bases, the J end lost 1 base, and 6 bases lay between the germline ends. The CDR3 sequence is CSVEGANTEAFF. CDR3 coding DNA: TGCAGCGTTGAGGGGGCGAACACTGAAGCTTTCTTT.

The chain links TRBV6-1 to TRBJ2-6; 7 bases fit TRBD1. V was clipped by 4 bases and J by 0 bases; unmatched bases: 6. Germline-derived CDR1 and CDR2 are MNHNS and SASEGT. The CDR3 runs 17 residues. The CDR3 DNA reads TGTGCCAGCAGTGGGGACAGTTCGAACTCTGGGGCCAACGTCCTGACTTTC. This gives the protein CASSGDSSNSGANVLTF.

This clonotype came up many times. The rearrangement joins TRBV4-1 to TRBJ1-5; D remains unclear. Trimming pared 1 base from V and 6 bases from J, leaving 13 bases between. The CDR3 extends over 15 amino acids. Per germline, CDR1 MGHRA and CDR2 YSYEKL. The CDR3 DNA is TGCGCCAGCAGCCAAGGACCTACGGCGGTTCAGCCCCAGCATTTT. Its protein is CASSQGPTAVQPQHF.

This clonotype came up many times. The rearrangement links TRBV12-3 or TRBV12-4 to TRBJ1-5; a possible D gene is TRBD1 (6 bases). The CDR3 totals 14 residues. The V end was cut by 5 bases, the J end by 5 bases, with 13 bases between. For the CDR3, the DNA is TGTGCCAGCAGTATGGGACAACGAGATCAGCCCCAGCATTTT. Its protein product is CASSMGQRDQPQHF.